Included here is one TCR beta chain sequence, with context. What it binds is unknown. The record originates from a study of Graves' ophthalmopathy and Graves' hyperthyroidism. Study-level background: Ophthalmopathy absent within 18 months of follow-up marked hyperthyroidism as stable.

Amplified TCR beta CDR3 regions were obtained using RNA transcripts as template. Second-round multiplex PCR came after a first-round RT-PCR that employed HTBI primers. One entry per CDR3 protein, called by TCRdb with MiXCR from the multiplex PCR reads. The data contain around 1,200,000 distinct CDR3 sequences, less than 45% of them seen just once; the ten biggest clones take up 11%. Additional autoimmune diseases, uncontrolled infections, pregnancy or lactation disqualified patients. Orbital computed tomography, thyroid ultrasound, TRAb, serum thyroxine and clinical symptoms formed the basis of diagnosis. Whole-study results and caveats: Detected in blood as well were most expanded thyroid clonotypes with frequency above 0.001.

Per the germline V gene, CDR1 is WSHSY and CDR2 is SAAADI. Trimming took 2 bases from V and 3 from J; bases not matched to a gene: 3. CDR3 size: 14 residues. Material for sequencing was peripheral blood or thyroid tissue (not recorded which). This chain links TRBV10-2 with TRBJ2-7, with 8 bases lining up with TRBD1. The clonotype comes from an adult man with Graves' hyperthyroidism. The DNA for the CDR3 is TGCGCCAGCAGTGAGAGGGGACAGGACTACGAGCAGTACTTC. Protein product: CASSERGQDYEQYF.